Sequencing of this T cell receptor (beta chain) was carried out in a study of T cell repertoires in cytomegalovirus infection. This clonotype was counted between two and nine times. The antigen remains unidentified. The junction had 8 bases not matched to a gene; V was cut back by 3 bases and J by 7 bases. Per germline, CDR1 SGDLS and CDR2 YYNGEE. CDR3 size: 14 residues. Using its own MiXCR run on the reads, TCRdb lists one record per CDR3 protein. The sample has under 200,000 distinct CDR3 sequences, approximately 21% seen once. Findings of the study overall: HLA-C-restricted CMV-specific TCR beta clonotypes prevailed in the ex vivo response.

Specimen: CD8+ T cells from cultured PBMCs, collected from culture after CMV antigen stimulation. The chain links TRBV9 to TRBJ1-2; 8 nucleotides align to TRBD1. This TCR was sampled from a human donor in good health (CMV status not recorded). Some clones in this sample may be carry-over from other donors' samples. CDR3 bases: TGTGCCAGCAGCGACCGGGACAGGTTCGCTGGCTACACCTTC. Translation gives CASSDRDRFAGYTF.